The present TCR beta chain was sequenced within a study of shared clonotypes between healthy human individuals. This table comes from immunoSEQ multiplex PCR, and its TCRdb copy is limited to in-frame clones, with some not included. The profile shows approximately 530,000 clones, approximately 95% of them singletons. The V gene's germline CDR1 is SGDLS and CDR2 YYNGEE. The V segment lost 2 bases and the J segment 4 bases; nucleotides outside the gene matches: 4. The CDR3 consists of 14 residues. This TCR came from a woman under 40 in good health. Sequencing was carried out using naive CD4+ T cells sorted from blood. Subset reported: CD45RA+ positively selected. The V and J genes are TRBV9 and TRBJ2-7; 9 bases fit TRBD1. The CDR3 region is CASSVGTGTYEQYF. The CDR3 DNA follows: TGTGCCAGCAGCGTCGGGACAGGGACTTACGAGCAGTACTTC.